A selection of T cell receptor beta chains follows, all from one sample in a study of T cell responses to AZD1222 COVID-19 vaccine. Produced via immunoSEQ multiplex PCR; TCRdb's table is partial and in-frame only. The top ten clones hold 2% to 2.5% of a sample with under 140,000 clones, roughly 92% of them seen once. The input for sequencing was peripheral blood, taken 28 days after the second AZD1222 dose. These receptors originate from an adult who received the AZD1222 COVID-19 vaccine. Each CDR3 is given with its conserved first and last residue. Fields, in order: D gene, J gene, V gene, CDR3 length, CDR3 DNA, CDR3 protein. A D gene is named only where the DNA matches it firmly.

>TRBD1|TRBJ1-2|TRBV4-1|16
TGCGCCAGCAGCCGCGGGACAGGGCTATCTAACTATGGCTACACCTTC
CASSRGTGLSNYGYTF
>TRBD1|TRBJ1-1|TRBV3-1/TRBV3-2|19
TGTGCCAGCAGCTTGCGCCCGGGACAGGGTATGGGGCGGAGCACTGAAGCTTTCTTT
CASSLRPGQGMGRSTEAFF
>NA|TRBJ2-1|TRBV7-2|18
TGTGCCAGCAGCTTCAACCTCCCGGGGGGCCAGCGGTACAATGAGCAGTTCTTC
CASSFNLPGGQRYNEQFF
>TRBD1|TRBJ1-6|TRBV19|16
TGTGCCCTGTCGGGGACAGTGAGCTCCTATAATTCACCCCTCCACTTT
CALSGTVSSYNSPLHF
>NA|TRBJ2-7|TRBV11-1|11
TGTGCCGGCAGCTTTCAGTACGAGCAGTACTTC
CAGSFQYEQYF
>NA|TRBJ2-4|TRBV3-1/TRBV3-2|15
TGTGCCAGCAGCCACCAGGGCAGCGACAAAAACATTCAGTACTTC
CASSHQGSDKNIQYF
>NA|TRBJ2-1|TRBV12-3/TRBV12-4|13
TGTGCCAGCAGTGCCCTCTACACGAATGAGCAGTTCTTC
CASSALYTNEQFF
>TRBD1|TRBJ1-2|TRBV19|13
TGTGCCAGTAGTACCCAGGGGGCGTCTGGCTACACCTTC
CASSTQGASGYTF
>NA|TRBJ2-5|TRBV27|16
TGTGCCAGCAGTCCCCAGACAGCCTTTCTCCAAGAGACCCAGTACTTC
CASSPQTAFLQETQYF
>TRBD1|TRBJ1-2|TRBV2|15
TGTGCCAGTATTAGCGGCGGGACAGCTACTTATGGCTACACCTTC
CASISGGTATYGYTF
>TRBD1|TRBJ2-7|TRBV5-1|14
TGCGCCAGCAGCTTCCGACAGGGGCCCTACGAGCAGTACTTC
CASSFRQGPYEQYF
>NA|TRBJ1-2|TRBV2|14
TGTGCCAGCAGTCCCGACCAACCTAACTATGGCTACACCTTC
CASSPDQPNYGYTF
>TRBD1|TRBJ1-3|TRBV11-2|17
TGTGCCAGCAGCCGGACAGGGCCTGCCGTCTCTGGAAACACCATATATTTT
CASSRTGPAVSGNTIYF
>NA|TRBJ2-5|TRBV27|12
TGTGCCAGCAGTTCCAAAGCAGAGACCCAGTACTTC
CASSSKAETQYF
>NA|TRBJ1-6|TRBV6-2/TRBV6-3|13
TGTGCCAGCAGTTATACAGGGCGGGGACCCCTCCACTTT
CASSYTGRGPLHF
>TRBD1|TRBJ1-1|TRBV7-9|18
TGTGCCAGCAGCTCCCCCCCCGACAGGGGGAGTATGAACACTGAAGCTTTCTTT
CASSSPPDRGSMNTEAFF
>NA|TRBJ1-6|TRBV7-8|14
TGTGCCAGCAGTATGACCGGGAGGGACTCACCCCTCCACTTT
CASSMTGRDSPLHF
>NA|TRBJ1-5|TRBV28|15
TGTGCCAGCAGTTCCTCGGACGGGAATAATCAGCCCCAGCATTTT
CASSSSDGNNQPQHF
>TRBD1|TRBJ1-2|TRBV25-1|12
TGTGCCAGCAAGGGGACAGGCTATGGCTACACCTTC
CASKGTGYGYTF